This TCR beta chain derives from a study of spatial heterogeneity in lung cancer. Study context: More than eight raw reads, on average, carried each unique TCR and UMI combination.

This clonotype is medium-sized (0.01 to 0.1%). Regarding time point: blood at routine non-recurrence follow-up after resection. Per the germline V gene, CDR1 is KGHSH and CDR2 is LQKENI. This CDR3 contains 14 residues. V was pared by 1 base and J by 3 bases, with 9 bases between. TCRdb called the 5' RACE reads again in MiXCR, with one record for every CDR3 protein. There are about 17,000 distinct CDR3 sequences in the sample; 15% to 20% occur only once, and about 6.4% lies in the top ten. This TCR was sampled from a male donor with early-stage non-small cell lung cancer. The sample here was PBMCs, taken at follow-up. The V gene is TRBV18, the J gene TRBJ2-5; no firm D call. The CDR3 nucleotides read TGTGCCAGCTCACCACTTACAGACGAAGAGACCCAGTACTTC. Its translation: CASSPLTDEETQYF. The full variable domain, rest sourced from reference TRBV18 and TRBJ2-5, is NAGVMQNPRHLVRRRGQEARLRCSPMKGHSHVYWYRQLPEEGLKFMVYLQKENIIDESGMPKERFSAEFPKEGPSILRIQQVVRGDSAAYFCASSPLTDEETQYFGPGTRLLVL.